The text below deals with one TCR beta chain. The data were produced by immunoSEQ multiplex PCR, yet TCRdb's version contains in-frame clones alone and is incomplete. The data show more than 55,000 clones, roughly 87% seen once. These data come from a study of T cell changes during pregnancy in multiple sclerosis. Germline V CDR1 and CDR2: SGDLS, YYNGEE. The CDR3 is 15 residues long. The ends lost 3 bases at V and 1 base at J; junction bases unmatched: 6. Sequenced material: peripheral blood, taken in the third trimester of pregnancy. This rearrangement joins TRBV9 to TRBJ2-7, with 8 nucleotides matching TRBD1. This receptor was obtained from a female donor in good health, enrolled as a control in a pregnancy study. CDR3 DNA: TGTGCCAGCAGCGAGGGGACAGGCGCTTCCTACGAGCAGTACTTC. It yields the protein CASSEGTGASYEQYF.